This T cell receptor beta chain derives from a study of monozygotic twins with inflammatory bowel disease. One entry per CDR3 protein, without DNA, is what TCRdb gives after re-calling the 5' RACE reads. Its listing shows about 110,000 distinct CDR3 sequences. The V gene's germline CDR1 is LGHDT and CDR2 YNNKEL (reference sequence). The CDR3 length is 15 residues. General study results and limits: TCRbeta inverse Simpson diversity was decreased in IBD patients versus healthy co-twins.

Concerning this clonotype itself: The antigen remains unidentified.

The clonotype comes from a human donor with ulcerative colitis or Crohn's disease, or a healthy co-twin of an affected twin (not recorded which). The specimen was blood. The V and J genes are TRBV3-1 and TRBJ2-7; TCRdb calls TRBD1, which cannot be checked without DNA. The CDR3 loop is CASSHGQGFSYEQYF.